This entry lists 30 T cell receptor beta chains sequenced from one sample in a study of blood T cells in healthy people across ages. With a J-beta primer mix and a sample-barcoded 5' primer, a second PCR ran about 7 to 11 cycles. TCRdb redid the calling of the 5' RACE reads with MiXCR, one entry per CDR3 protein. The sample carries 920,000 or so distinct CDR3 sequences, 40% to 55% recorded once. The material sequenced was blood. These receptors were taken from a woman aged 55-69 years in good health.

This chain links TRBV20-1 with TRBJ2-5; TRBD1 aligns across 8 bases. The ends lost 6 bases at V and 5 bases at J; junction bases unmatched: 11. The CDR3 runs to 14 residues. The germline CDR1 and CDR2 sequences are DFQATT and SNEGSKA (reference sequence). The DNA of the CDR3 is TGCAGTGCGATGCCGGGACAGGAGGCGGAGACCCAGTACTTC. Amino acids: CSAMPGQEAETQYF.

The V call is TRBV10-3, the J call TRBJ2-7; 8 nucleotides match TRBD1. The CDR3 totals 11 residues. Germline values: CDR1 ENHRY, CDR2 SYGVKD. V shed 10 bases and J 5 bases; nucleotides not matched to a gene: 4. DNA for the CDR3: TGTGCCACCTGGGACAGGAACGAGCAGTACTTC. Translating gives CATWDRNEQYF.

This chain joins TRBV7-6 and TRBJ2-3; weak D call: TRBD2 (6 bases). This CDR3 has 15 amino acids. The germline gives CDR1 SGHVS, CDR2 FNYEAQ. Trimming took off 5 bases at V and 2 bases at J, with 14 bases between the two ends. DNA for the CDR3: TGTGCCAGCAGCAGCCGAAGCGGGCACACAGATACGCAGTATTTT. Protein product: CASSSRSGHTDTQYF.

This rearrangement joins TRBV5-1 to TRBJ2-7; D possibly corresponds to TRBD1 (6 bases). The ends were cut back, 4 bases at V and 7 bases at J, with 12 bases in the middle. The CDR3 runs 12 residues. CDR1 is SGHRS, CDR2 YFSETQ, per germline. CDR3 sequence: CASSPGTNEQYF. As DNA, the CDR3 is TGCGCCAGCAGCCCGGGGACAAATGAGCAGTACTTC.

The rearrangement uses TRBV20-1 and TRBJ2-5; the D gene could be TRBD1 or TRBD2 (5 bases each). The germline gives CDR1 DFQATT, CDR2 SNEGSKA (reference sequence). Trimming pared 3 bases from V and 4 bases from J, leaving 9 bases between. This CDR3 has 12 residues. DNA of the CDR3: TGCAGTGCTAGTTGGGGACCAGAGACCCAGTACTTC. Translating gives CSASWGPETQYF.

This chain uses TRBV30 with TRBJ2-4; either TRBD1 or TRBD2 may supply D (6 bases each). Near its end, the DNA agrees better with TRBJ2-7, so the J call may be wrong. This CDR3 has 13 amino acids. Germline V gene lookup returns CDR1 GTSNPN and CDR2 SVGIG (reference sequence). The DNA of the CDR3 is TGTGCCTGGAGTGTGGGGGGCACTGACGAGCAGTACTTC. This gives the protein CAWSVGGTDEQYF.

This clonotype was counted between two and nine times. The V and J genes are TRBV2 and TRBJ2-5; TRBD2 agrees at 9 bases. The CDR3 loop spans 15 amino acids. CDR1 and CDR2 (germline): SNHLY, FYNNEI. The J segment lost 1 base and the V segment lost 2 bases, leaving 2 bases of the junction unmatched. The CDR3 spells CASSEWTSVQETQYF. The CDR3 coding sequence is TGTGCCAGCAGTGAATGGACTAGCGTCCAAGAGACCCAGTACTTC.

This chain connects TRBV20-1 to TRBJ2-7; 14 bases line up with TRBD2. Trimming at V came to 5 bases and at J to 6 bases, leaving 9 bases not matched to a gene. The CDR3 sequence is 15 residues long. The germline V gene has CDR1 DFQATT and CDR2 SNEGSKA (reference sequence). The CDR3 sequence: CSASGLAGGLAEQYF. The CDR3 nucleotides read TGCAGTGCTTCCGGACTAGCGGGAGGTTTGGCCGAGCAGTACTTC.

At least ten counts were recorded for this clonotype. V is TRBV10-3 and J is TRBJ1-2; TRBD1 aligns across 7 bases. J gave up 6 bases and V 6 bases, and 4 bases lay outside the gene matches. This CDR3 has 12 residues. The V gene's germline CDR1 is ENHRY and CDR2 SYGVKD. The CDR3 region is CAISRTGDGYTF. The CDR3 DNA follows: TGTGCCATCAGCCGAACAGGGGATGGCTACACCTTC.

This clonotype showed up just a few times. The rearrangement uses TRBV4-1 and TRBJ2-1; D gene unclear. V was cut by 1 base and J by 7 bases, with 8 bases left in between. The CDR3 runs 13 residues. CDR1 is MGHRA, CDR2 YSYEKL, per germline. Here the CDR3 reads CASSQGTPNEQFF. The CDR3 DNA sequence: TGCGCCAGCAGCCAAGGTACTCCGAATGAGCAGTTCTTC.

This clonotype was detected a few times. The chain uses TRBV4-1 and TRBJ1-6, with TRBD1 as a possible D gene (5 bases). Germline values: CDR1 MGHRA, CDR2 YSYEKL. V shed 0 bases and J shed 7 bases, with 16 bases lying between them. The CDR3 is 17 amino acids. The CDR3 is CASSQEGRGYRNSPLHF. The CDR3 DNA is TGCGCCAGCAGCCAAGAGGGACGCGGGTATAGGAATTCACCCCTCCACTTT.

This sequence joins TRBV7-2 and TRBJ2-1; TRBD2 aligns across 15 bases. CDR3 length: 18 amino acids. Germline CDR1 and CDR2: SGHTA and FQGNSA. The ends lost 5 bases at V and 6 bases at J; junction bases unmatched: 11. The CDR3 spells CASSLRGTSGRPSNEQFF. CDR3 in DNA: TGTGCCAGCAGCCTCCGCGGGACTAGCGGGAGGCCCTCCAATGAGCAGTTCTTC.

This clonotype was seen only a few times. The rearrangement links TRBV20-1 to TRBJ2-7, with D possibly being TRBD1 or TRBD2 (5 bases each). Deletions cut 0 bases from V and 7 bases from J, with 13 bases between. CDR3 size: 13 residues. Per germline, CDR1 DFQATT and CDR2 SNEGSKA (reference sequence). The CDR3 spells CSARDDRGGEQYF. Written as DNA, the CDR3 is TGCAGTGCTAGAGACGATCGGGGCGGGGAGCAGTACTTC.

V is TRBV20-1 and J is TRBJ1-2; D remains ambiguous. V lost 6 bases and J lost 3, with 26 bases in between. This CDR3 spans 17 amino acids. The germline V gene has CDR1 DFQATT and CDR2 SNEGSKA (reference sequence). This CDR3 reads CSAPNREGRPIDYGYTF. Here the CDR3 DNA reads TGCAGTGCCCCCAACCGGGAAGGCCGGCCGATCGACTATGGCTACACCTTC.

Concerning this clonotype itself: The junction shows a germline mismatch at one end, possibly a read error. The chain links TRBV28 to TRBJ2-5; D uncertain. CDR3 length: 13 amino acids. CDR1 and CDR2 (germline): MDHEN, SYDVKM. Here the CDR3 reads CAGSLVAQETQYF. The CDR3 DNA reads as TGTGCCGGCAGTTTGGTAGCCCAAGAGACCCAGTACTTC. The variable domain in full, with the rest retrieved from reference TRBV28 and TRBJ2-5, is DVKVTQSSRYLVKRTGEKVFLECVQDMDHENMFWYRQDPGLGLRLIYFSYDVKMKEKGDIPEGYSVSREKKERFSLILESASTNQTSMYLCAGSLVAQETQYFGPGTRLLVL.

The chain has TRBV6-1 and TRBJ2-7; 9 bases agree with TRBD1. V dropped 6 bases and J dropped 4; count of bases not matched to a gene: 7. Germline V gene data show CDR1 as MNHNS and CDR2 as SASEGT. This CDR3 contains 14 residues. The CDR3 coding sequence is TGTGCCAGCAGCTGGCGGGACAGGGAATACGAGCAGTACTTC. Encoded protein: CASSWRDREYEQYF.

The chain has TRBV6-1 and TRBJ2-5; D remains ambiguous. V lost 2 bases to trimming and J lost 7 bases, with 14 bases between them. CDR1 and CDR2 (germline): MNHNS, SASEGT. The CDR3 is 14 residues long. The CDR3, as DNA: TGTGCCAGCAGTGAATTGAGAAAAGATGGGACCCAGTACTTC. Amino acid sequence: CASSELRKDGTQYF.

This clonotype showed up just a few times. The rearrangement uses TRBV2 and TRBJ1-2; 8 positions match TRBD1. Germline V gene sequence: CDR1 SNHLY, CDR2 FYNNEI. The CDR3 is 17 amino acids. V lost 0 bases, J lost 4 bases, and 10 bases stayed unmatched. CDR3 nucleotides: TGTGCCAGCAGTGAAGCACAAATACCGACAGGGGCCTATGGCTACACCTTC. As protein: CASSEAQIPTGAYGYTF.

To note about this clonotype: A much larger clonotype is one base distant, so this may be a read error. The chain combines TRBV7-9 with TRBJ2-1, with D possibly being TRBD1 (6 bases). In germline, CDR1 is SEHNR, CDR2 FQNEAQ (reference sequence). The CDR3 length is 15 residues. The ends were cut back, 3 bases at V and 9 bases at J, with 18 bases in the middle. The CDR3 here is CASSLATGRGGEQFF. The CDR3 DNA reads as TGTGCCAGCAGCTTGGCGACAGGACGTGGTGGTGAGCAGTTCTTC. The variable domain in full, completed from reference TRBV7-9 and TRBJ2-1, reads DTGVSQNPRHKITKRGQNVTFRCDPISEHNRLYWYRQTLGQGPEFLTYFQNEAQLEKSRLLSDRFSAERPKGSFSTLEIQRTEQGDSAMYLCASSLATGRGGEQFFGPGTRLTVL.

The chain links TRBV10-3 to TRBJ1-6; D is uncertain. Germline V gene data show CDR1 as ENHRY and CDR2 as SYGVKD. This CDR3 has 12 residues. V gave up 7 bases and J gave up 8 bases, with 9 bases separating them. In nucleotides, the CDR3 is TGTGCCATCAAGACCGGAGATTCACCCCTCCACTTT. Translation: CAIKTGDSPLHF.

V gene TRBV7-9 combines with J gene TRBJ2-2; D unclear. The CDR3 is 13 residues long. Trimming took 5 bases from V and 6 from J, leaving 10 bases between them. Germline V gene sequence: CDR1 SEHNR, CDR2 FQNEAQ (reference sequence). CDR3 region: CASSHLMAGELFF. CDR3 nucleotide sequence: TGTGCCAGCAGCCATCTCATGGCCGGGGAGCTGTTTTTT.

This clonotype came up a few times. The chain links TRBV20-1 to TRBJ2-5, with unresolved D. The CDR3 length is 12 residues. V lost 3 bases and J lost 5, with 10 bases in between. Per the germline V gene, CDR1 is DFQATT and CDR2 is SNEGSKA (reference sequence). CDR3: CSASQAAETQYF. The CDR3 region has the DNA TGCAGTGCTAGCCAGGCAGCGGAGACCCAGTACTTC.

This chain uses TRBV30 with TRBJ2-7, with D possibly matching TRBD1 (5 bases). There are 13 residues in the CDR3. V lost 4 bases to trimming and J lost 2 bases, with 12 bases between them. The germline gives CDR1 GTSNPN, CDR2 SVGIG (reference sequence). This CDR3 is CAWNRQQPYEQYF. For the CDR3, the DNA is TGTGCCTGGAATAGACAGCAACCCTACGAGCAGTACTTC.

This rearrangement joins TRBV6-1 to TRBJ2-7, with unresolved D. Germline assignment: CDR1 MNHNS and CDR2 SASEGT. The CDR3 is 18 amino acids. Trimming cost V 1 base and J 0 bases, with 19 bases left between them. CDR3 DNA sequence: TGTGCCAGCAGTGAAGGGCCTTACTCACCATGGGGCTCCTACGAGCAGTACTTC. This codes for CASSEGPYSPWGSYEQYF.

V usage is TRBV20-1 and J usage is TRBJ2-1; TRBD2 aligns across 8 bases. The CDR3 spans 18 residues. CDR1 DFQATT and CDR2 SNEGSKA come from the germline V gene (reference sequence). V lost 5 bases, J lost 4 bases, and 19 bases stayed unmatched. The CDR3 nucleotides read TGCAGTGCTCACCTTTCCGGGTTGCGGGGGGCATTGTACAATGAGCAGTTCTTC. Residues: CSAHLSGLRGALYNEQFF.

The V gene is TRBV20-1, the J gene TRBJ2-5; D may be TRBD1 or TRBD2 (5 bases each). Matching the DNA end better, TRBJ2-7 makes the J call doubtful. Germline CDR1 and CDR2: DFQATT and SNEGSKA (reference sequence). CDR3 length: 15 amino acids. CDR3 in DNA: TGCAGTGCTAGTCCAGGGTATGGGGGCTCCTACGAGCAGTACTTC. Protein product: CSASPGYGGSYEQYF.

The rearrangement links TRBV7-6 to TRBJ2-3; no firm D call. Germline V gene sequence: CDR1 SGHVS, CDR2 FNYEAQ. Trimming left V 7 bases short and J 1 base short, with 9 bases between. CDR3 length: 13 amino acids. In nucleotides, the CDR3 is TGTGCCAGCACAGAGAGCGGCACAGATACGCAGTATTTT. Translation: CASTESGTDTQYF.

V is TRBV29-1 and J is TRBJ2-1; possibly TRBD1 for D (6 bases). CDR3 length: 16 residues. From germline, CDR1 is SQVTM and CDR2 ANQGSEA. Trimming took off 6 bases at V and 6 bases at J, with 24 bases between the two ends. CDR3 coding DNA: TGCAGCGTACAGGGCAGGCCCCTCCGACAACTCAATGAGCAGTTCTTC. This codes for CSVQGRPLRQLNEQFF.

This clonotype occurred a few times. The genes are TRBV28 and TRBJ2-1, with D possibly being TRBD2 (5 bases). CDR3 size: 16 residues. Trimming stripped 1 base from V and 0 bases from J, with 10 bases between. Germline V gene lookup returns CDR1 MDHEN and CDR2 SYDVKM. CDR3 sequence reads: CASSLSDLSSYNEQFF. The CDR3, as DNA: TGTGCCAGCAGTTTATCGGACTTAAGCTCCTACAATGAGCAGTTCTTC.

This clonotype has a single count. The V and J genes are TRBV11-2 and TRBJ1-1, with D uncertain. The V and J ends lost 5 bases and 0 bases respectively, with 22 bases between them. The germline V gene has CDR1 SGHAT and CDR2 FQNNGV. The CDR3 spans 18 residues. CDR3 nucleotides: TGTGCCAGCAGCACCACACCCCCCGCAGGACCCATGAACACTGAAGCTTTCTTT. The encoded protein is CASSTTPPAGPMNTEAFF.